This TCR beta chain appears in the sequencing data of a study of blood T cells in healthy people across ages. A second roughly 6 to 11 cycle PCR used barcoded and J-beta primers. Every individual sample yielded 3 million or more paired-end reads (each containing CDR3). MiXCR, run by TCRdb on the 5' RACE reads, gives a single entry per CDR3 protein. The repertoire consists of around 690,000 distinct CDR3 sequences, with 58% occurring once and the leading ten covering 30% to 45%. Total RNA, at least 6 micrograms per sample, came from PBMCs. CDR3 length equals 16 residues. The V call is TRBV21-1, the J call TRBJ2-3; the table's D call TRBD1 went unverified against the DNA. TRBV21-1 is marked as a pseudogene. The TCR was taken from a man aged 60 to 75 in good health. The source material was blood. Written as DNA, the CDR3 is TGTGCCAGCAGCAAAGGGACAGGCGTATGGCCAGATACGCAGTATTTT. It encodes CASSKGTGVWPDTQYF.